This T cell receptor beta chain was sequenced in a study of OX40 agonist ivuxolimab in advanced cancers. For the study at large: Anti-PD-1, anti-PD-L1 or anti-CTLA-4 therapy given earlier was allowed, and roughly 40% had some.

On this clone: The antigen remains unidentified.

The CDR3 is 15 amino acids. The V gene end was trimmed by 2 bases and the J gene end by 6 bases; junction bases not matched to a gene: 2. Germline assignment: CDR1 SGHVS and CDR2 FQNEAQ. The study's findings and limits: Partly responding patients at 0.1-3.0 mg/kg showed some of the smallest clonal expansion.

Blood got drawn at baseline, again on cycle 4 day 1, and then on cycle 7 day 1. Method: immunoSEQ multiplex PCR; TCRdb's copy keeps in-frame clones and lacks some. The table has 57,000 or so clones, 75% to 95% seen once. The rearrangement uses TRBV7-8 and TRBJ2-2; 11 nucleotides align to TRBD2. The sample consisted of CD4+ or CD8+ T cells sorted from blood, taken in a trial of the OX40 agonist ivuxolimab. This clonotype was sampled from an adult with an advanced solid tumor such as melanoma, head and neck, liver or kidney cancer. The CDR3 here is CASSLLAGGAGELFF. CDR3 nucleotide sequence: TGTGCCAGCAGCTTACTAGCGGGAGGCGCCGGGGAGCTGTTTTTT.